The 3 T cell receptor beta chains listed next were all sequenced from one sample in a study of blood T cell repertoires in COVID-19. Sequencing used immunoSEQ multiplex PCR; TCRdb keeps in-frame clones, though not all of them. The table has tens of thousands of clones, around 90% seen once. The source material was peripheral blood. The source of these receptors is a woman older than 75 with acute or convalescent COVID-19.

The chain combines TRBV6-5 with TRBJ2-7, with 7 nucleotides matching TRBD2. Germline V CDR1 and CDR2: MNHEY, SVGAGI. This CDR3 has 14 residues. With V trimmed by 5 bases and J by 4 bases, 8 bases remained unmatched. The CDR3 here is CASSRTTSTYEQYF. The CDR3 region has the DNA TGTGCCAGCAGTCGGACGACTAGCACTTACGAGCAGTACTTC.

V is TRBV3-1 (or the pseudogene TRBV3-2) and J is TRBJ2-1; D unresolved. Germline lookup yields CDR1 LGHDT and CDR2 YNNKEL (reference sequence). Deletions cut 0 bases from V and 13 bases from J, with 16 bases between. The CDR3 has 14 amino acids. Written as DNA, the CDR3 is TGTGCCAGCAGCCAAGAATTGGAGTCCAGCGCCCAGTTCTTC. Residues: CASSQELESSAQFF.

The V and J genes are TRBV6-1 and TRBJ2-7; D uncertain. The germline V and J ends were trimmed by 2 bases and 4 bases, with 12 bases remaining between them. The germline V gene encodes CDR1 MNHNS and CDR2 SASEGT. The CDR3 is made up of 14 amino acids. The DNA for the CDR3 is TGTGCCAGCAGTGAAAGGTCAGGCAGGTACGAGCAGTACGTC. Amino acids: CASSERSGRYEQYV.